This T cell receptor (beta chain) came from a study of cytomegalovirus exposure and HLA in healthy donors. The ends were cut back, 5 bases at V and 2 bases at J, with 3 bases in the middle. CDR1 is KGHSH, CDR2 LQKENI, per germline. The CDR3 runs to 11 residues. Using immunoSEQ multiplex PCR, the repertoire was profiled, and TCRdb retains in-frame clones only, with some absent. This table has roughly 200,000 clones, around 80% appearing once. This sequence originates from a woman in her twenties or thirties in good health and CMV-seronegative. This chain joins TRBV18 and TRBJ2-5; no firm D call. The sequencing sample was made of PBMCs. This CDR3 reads CASSSQETQYF. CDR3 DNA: TGTGCCAGCTCATCGCAAGAGACCCAGTACTTC.